The 26 T cell receptor beta chains below come from one sample, sequenced in a study of vaccination and CD4 T cells after COVID-19 (dated by TCRdb to the early 2020s). Sample treatment or condition, as interpreted from the label and publication: approximately nine-day PBMC culture with coronavirus spike peptide pools or control peptides (ViraFEST assay). Library prep was done by PCR. For sequencing, an Illumina iSeq 100 was employed. DNA from cultured CD4+ T cells was subjected to TCR sequencing with the Oncomine TCR Beta short-read assay at the Johns Hopkins FTIC core. The public reads were quality trimmed at Q25 with fastp and then assembled into clones with MiXCR by TCRdb, keeping productive beta chains. Rows are combined by CDR3 protein, so each entry shows the most common genes and DNA. The sample table lists under 25,000 distinct CDR3 sequences, around half of them with a count of one. The ten largest make up about 4% of the sample.

These TCRs' antigens remain unknown. Material: CD4+ T cells from blood, cultured in vitro. These receptors were obtained from a human donor who had recovered from COVID-19.

The gene calls are TRBV15 and TRBJ2-5; D gene uncertain. Per the germline V gene, CDR1 is LNHNV and CDR2 is YYDKDF (reference sequence). CDR3 length: 13 residues. V was pared by 3 bases and J by 0 bases, with 5 bases between. The CDR3 nucleotides read TGTGCCACCAGCAGCCTCCACCAAGAGACCCAGTACTTC. It is translated as CATSSLHQETQYF.

This chain links TRBV9 with TRBJ2-2, with 7 bases lining up with TRBD1. This CDR3 region has 16 residues. V lost 4 bases, J lost 3 bases, and 9 bases stayed unmatched. Germline V lookup: CDR1 SGDLS, CDR2 YYNGEE. The CDR3 DNA sequence: TGTGCCAGCAGCCCCCAGCTAGGGGGCTACACCGGGGAGCTGTTTTTT. It specifies CASSPQLGGYTGELFF.

The chain uses TRBV20-1 and TRBJ2-2; tentatively, D is TRBD1 (5 bases). Germline assignment: CDR1 DFQATT and CDR2 SNEGSKA (reference sequence). The CDR3 is 14 residues long. The V end was cut by 8 bases, the J end by 13 bases, with 26 bases between. The CDR3 DNA reads as TGCAGTCCAAGGGGCCCCGTGGTTGACCGAGGGCTGTTTTTT. Its translation is CSPRGPVVDRGLFF.

There are a few counts of this clonotype. This sequence joins TRBV29-1 and TRBJ1-1, with no clear D. The CDR3 is 13 amino acids. The V end was cut by 1 base, the J end by 4 bases, with 10 bases between. Germline CDR1 is SQVTM and CDR2 is ANQGSEA. CDR3 DNA: TGCAGCGTTGAAGGGCGACGTGGCACTGAAGCTTTCTTT. This sequence encodes CSVEGRRGTEAFF. The full variable domain, with the rest looked up from reference TRBV29-1 and TRBJ1-1, is SAVISQKPSRDICQRGTSLTIQCQVDSQVTMMFWYRQQPGQSLTLIATANQGSEATYESGFVIDKFPISRPNLTFSTLTVSNMSPEDSSIYLCSVEGRRGTEAFFGQGTRLTVV.

The V and J genes are TRBV28 and TRBJ2-7, with 10 bases matching TRBD2. CDR1 MDHEN and CDR2 SYDVKM come from the germline V gene. The junction had 2 bases not matched to a gene; V was cut back by 6 bases and J by 0 bases. The CDR3 is 14 residues long. Written as DNA, the CDR3 is TGTGCCAGCAGGAGGACTAGCGGCTCCTACGAGCAGTACTTC. Translation gives CASRRTSGSYEQYF.

There are a few counts of this clonotype. The chain couples TRBV20-1 to TRBJ1-2, with unresolved D. This CDR3 has 16 residues. Germline lookup yields CDR1 DFQATT and CDR2 SNEGSKA (reference sequence). The germline V and J ends were trimmed by 0 bases and 2 bases, with 16 bases remaining between them. CDR3 nucleotides: TGCAGTGCTAGAGATCTAGAACGGAACTTAAACTATGGCTACACCTTC. Translated: CSARDLERNLNYGYTF.

This clonotype came up a few times. V gene TRBV7-9 combines with J gene TRBJ2-1, with 8 nucleotides matching TRBD2. Germline CDR1 and CDR2: SEHNR and FQNEAQ (reference sequence). With 8 bases clipped from V and 7 bases from J, the junction kept 10 bases outside the gene matches. This CDR3 is 14 amino acids long. The CDR3 loop reads CASGDTGGANEQFF. DNA for the CDR3: TGTGCCAGCGGGGATACCGGGGGGGCGAATGAGCAGTTCTTC.

This sequence joins TRBV6-5 and TRBJ2-7; 7 nucleotides match TRBD2. With V trimmed by 3 bases and J by 3 bases, 8 bases remained unmatched. CDR1 is MNHEY and CDR2 is SVGAGI in the germline V gene. The CDR3 contains 15 residues. The CDR3 region has the DNA TGTGCCAGCAGTTATCTTAGCGGGTTGCTCTACGAGCAGTACTTC. Residues: CASSYLSGLLYEQYF.

The rearrangement uses TRBV20-1 and TRBJ2-3, with 7 bases lining up with TRBD2. V was clipped by 6 bases and J by 3 bases; unmatched bases: 3. The CDR3 loop spans 12 amino acids. Per germline, CDR1 DFQATT and CDR2 SNEGSKA (reference sequence). The CDR3 nucleotides read TGCAGTGCGGGGGGGGGTACAGATACGCAGTATTTT. Translated: CSAGGGTDTQYF.

CDR3 bases: TGCAGTGCAACAACCGGGGATACGCAGTATTTT. Translated: CSATTGDTQYF. The rearrangement links TRBV20-1 to TRBJ2-3; D gene unclear. This CDR3 contains 11 residues. V was cut by 6 bases and J by 6 bases, with 10 bases left in between. Per germline, CDR1 DFQATT and CDR2 SNEGSKA (reference sequence).

This clonotype turned up a few times. The V and J genes are TRBV12-3 or TRBV12-4 and TRBJ1-6, with D possibly matching TRBD1 (5 bases). This CDR3 comprises 14 residues. Trimming removed 5 bases from V and 7 bases from J, with 12 bases in between. The CDR3 protein is CASSPSGDNSPLHF. The CDR3 nucleotides read TGTGCCAGCAGTCCTTCGGGGGACAATTCACCCCTCCACTTT.

This clonotype was detected only a few times. The chain links TRBV20-1 to TRBJ2-2, with D unclear. V dropped 6 bases and J dropped 6 bases, with 11 bases sitting between them. Germline V gives CDR1 DFQATT, CDR2 SNEGSKA (reference sequence). This CDR3 contains 12 residues. Written as DNA, the CDR3 is TGCAGTGCGGCTAGGACCGCCGGGGAGCTGTTTTTT. This encodes CSAARTAGELFF.

The chain has TRBV30 and TRBJ2-7, with unresolved D. V lost 5 bases and J lost 6, with 8 bases in between. Germline CDR1 is GTSNPN and CDR2 is SVGIG (reference sequence). CDR3 length equals 10 residues. CDR3 in amino acids: CAWGWGEQYF. The CDR3 DNA is TGTGCCTGGGGATGGGGCGAGCAGTACTTC.

The CDR3 is CASSSSSGRSYNEQFF. The DNA for the CDR3 is TGCGCCAGCAGCTCCTCTAGCGGGAGGTCCTACAATGAGCAGTTCTTC. The chain employs TRBV5-1 and TRBJ2-1; 11 bases fit TRBD2. CDR3 size: 16 residues. Germline V gene data show CDR1 as SGHRS and CDR2 as YFSETQ. The junction had 3 bases not matched to a gene; V was cut back by 3 bases and J by 1 base.

This clonotype was observed a few times. The V gene is TRBV12-3 or TRBV12-4, the J gene TRBJ1-5; a weak D match, TRBD1 (6 bases). The CDR3 has 15 amino acids. Between the trimmed V and J ends, which lost 6 bases and 1 base, there was a span of 13 bases. In nucleotides, the CDR3 is TGTGCCAGCAGCTGGGACACCGTCAGCAATCAGCCCCAGCATTTT. It yields the protein CASSWDTVSNQPQHF.

V is TRBV20-1 and J is TRBJ2-7, with TRBD2 matching 13 bases. The CDR3 is 14 residues long. The germline gives CDR1 DFQATT, CDR2 SNEGSKA (reference sequence). V was pared by 6 bases and J by 3 bases, with 5 bases of the junction left unmatched. The CDR3 region is CSAPGLAGSYEQYF. Here the CDR3 DNA reads TGCAGTGCCCCGGGACTAGCGGGAAGCTACGAGCAGTACTTC.

The chain combines TRBV19 with TRBJ1-5; 8 nucleotides align to TRBD1. V shed 8 bases and J 4 bases; nucleotides not matched to a gene: 7. Germline CDR1 reads LNHDA; CDR2 reads SQIVND (reference sequence). This CDR3 spans 14 amino acids. In DNA, the CDR3 is TGTGCCAGTTCGCCGGGACAGGCTAATCAGCCCCAGCATTTT. As protein: CASSPGQANQPQHF.

This chain joins TRBV11-2 and TRBJ1-2, with a tentative D call TRBD1 (5 bases). The CDR3 length is 15 residues. The V gene's germline CDR1 is SGHAT and CDR2 FQNNGV. V lost 6 bases, J lost 2 bases, and 16 bases lay in between. The chain's CDR3 is CASSRAGMLNYGYTF. The CDR3 DNA follows: TGTGCCAGCAGTCGCGCAGGGATGCTGAACTATGGCTACACCTTC.

The chain couples TRBV30 to TRBJ2-7; the D gene is possibly TRBD1 (6 bases). The V gene's germline CDR1 is GTSNPN and CDR2 SVGIG (reference sequence). Trimming removed 4 bases at V and 2 bases at J, with 12 bases between. CDR3 length equals 13 residues. The CDR3 nucleotides are TGTGCCTGGACCAGGGGTTTCGCCTACGAGCAGTACTTC. Its protein is CAWTRGFAYEQYF. Drawing the rest from reference TRBV30 and TRBJ2-7, the complete variable domain is SQTIHQWPATLVQPVGSPLSLECTVEGTSNPNLYWYRQAAGRGLQLLFYSVGIGQISSEVPQNLSASRPQDRQFILSSKKLLLSDSGFYLCAWTRGFAYEQYFGPGTRLTVT.

A few counts support this clonotype. The chain is built from TRBV7-2 and TRBJ1-1, with D perhaps matching TRBD1 (6 bases). CDR3 size: 16 residues. The V gene's germline CDR1 is SGHTA and CDR2 FQGNSA. V was trimmed by 2 bases and J by 0 bases, leaving 13 bases between them. In DNA, the CDR3 is TGTGCCAGCAGCTTAAGGGGGGCGGGGGTGAACACTGAAGCTTTCTTT. Its protein is CASSLRGAGVNTEAFF.

The V gene is TRBV20-1, the J gene TRBJ2-3; 8 nucleotides match TRBD2. Unmatched junction bases numbered 18, after V lost 7 bases and J lost 3 bases. The CDR3 covers 17 residues. Germline V gives CDR1 DFQATT, CDR2 SNEGSKA (reference sequence). As DNA, the CDR3 is TGCAGTGTAGTCCTCTCCCCAGCGGGGGAGCTTACAGATACGCAGTATTTT. Translation gives CSVVLSPAGELTDTQYF.

Turning to this clonotype: A read error may account for a junction end that differs from germline. The V gene is TRBV7-9, the J gene TRBJ2-1; TRBD1 matches 9 bases. Germline lookup yields CDR1 SEHNR and CDR2 FQNEAQ (reference sequence). The CDR3 has 14 amino acids. The CDR3 nucleotides are TGTGCCAACAGCTTGGGGACAGGGAGCAATGAGCAGTTCTTC. Amino acid sequence: CANSLGTGSNEQFF.

This clonotype has just one count. The V and J genes are TRBV7-2 and TRBJ1-1, with a possible D match to TRBD1 (5 bases). V was trimmed by 2 bases and J by 4 bases, leaving 14 bases between them. CDR3 length equals 15 residues. CDR1 is SGHTA, CDR2 FQGNSA, per germline. The CDR3 here is CASSLYGGMGTEAFF. CDR3 nucleotide sequence: TGTGCCAGCAGCTTATATGGGGGAATGGGCACTGAAGCTTTCTTT.

This clonotype showed up just a few times. The rearrangement joins TRBV7-2 to TRBJ2-7; tentative D call: TRBD2 (5 bases). The CDR3 extends over 14 amino acids. V lost 8 bases and J lost 0, with 14 bases in between. Germline CDR1 is SGHTA and CDR2 is FQGNSA. This CDR3 is CASARRVFSYEQYF. The CDR3 coding sequence is TGTGCCAGCGCTAGGCGGGTCTTCTCCTACGAGCAGTACTTC.

A few counts support this clonotype. The chain recombines TRBV24-1 with TRBJ2-7; 10 bases match TRBD2. CDR3 length: 18 residues. V gave up 9 bases and J gave up 0 bases; unmatched junction bases: 16. In germline, CDR1 is KGHDR, CDR2 SFDVKD. CDR3 sequence reads: CATCPLVAGGPLSYEQYF. DNA of the CDR3: TGTGCCACCTGCCCTCTGGTAGCGGGAGGCCCCCTCTCCTACGAGCAGTACTTC.

The V gene is TRBV19, the J gene TRBJ1-1; 8 nucleotides match TRBD1. Per the germline V gene, CDR1 is LNHDA and CDR2 is SQIVND (reference sequence). This CDR3 has 15 residues. The junction had 13 bases not matched to a gene; V was cut back by 6 bases and J by 7 bases. The CDR3 spells CASRLAGGPSIEAFF. CDR3 nucleotides: TGTGCCAGTAGGTTGGCAGGGGGCCCTTCTATTGAAGCTTTCTTT.